The clone carrying this TCR beta chain was detected once. Antigen unknown. This entry comes from a study of beta chain features in type 1 diabetes. Study results and limitations: All four CD4+ subsets of Type 1 diabetes patients contained TCRB CDR3s that were moderately but significantly shorter.

Reverse transcribing all isolated RNA meant expressed TCRB transcripts were sequenced. Repertoires were generated with immunoSEQ multiplex PCR, while TCRdb's copy carries only in-frame clones and drops some. The data show roughly 50,000 clones, around 50% seen once. Without exception, sorted populations had purity beyond 95%. This clonotype was obtained from a woman aged 40 to 50 with type 1 diabetes. Sequencing was carried out using Tregs from blood.

The CDR3 DNA reads TGTGCCAGCAGTCGGGACAGTGTCTCCTACGAGCAGTACTTC. Residues: CASSRDSVSYEQYF. The rearrangement joins TRBV6-5 to TRBJ2-7; 7 nucleotides line up with TRBD1. This CDR3 region has 14 residues. Germline values: CDR1 MNHEY, CDR2 SVGAGI. After removal of 5 bases from V and 0 bases from J, the junction contained 4 bases not matched to a gene.